This T cell receptor (beta chain) was identified during a study of shared clonotypes between healthy human individuals. Study at large: Donors, aged 18 to 49, were a couple of women and a few men.

A remark on this clone: Its target is not known.

The CDR3 length is 16 residues. Germline CDR1 and CDR2: SGHDT and YYEEEE. V lost 4 bases to trimming and J lost 7 bases; unmatched junction nucleotides: 16. Only in-frame clones appear in the TCRdb table, and some are missing; sequencing was by immunoSEQ multiplex PCR. The table has millions of clones, 90% to 95% seen once. The study, taken as a whole, reports: Donor scarcity curtailed the genetic and exposure-history diversity represented herein. Collection of samples was limited to blood; tissue repertoires likely differ. Naive CD4 clonotype sharing across several donors was approximately 5.2%.

Sequenced sample: naive CD4+ T cells sorted from blood. The sample's subset: CD45RA+ positively selected. The clonotype comes from a man between 18 and 35 years old in good health. The V gene is TRBV5-6, the J gene TRBJ1-2, with 7 bases matching TRBD1. CDR3 DNA: TGTGCCAGCAGCCTACTTTCGACAGGGTCGGTCGGTGGCTACACCTTC. It yields the protein CASSLLSTGSVGGYTF. Variable domain in full (rest from reference TRBV5-6 and TRBJ1-2): DAGVTQSPTHLIKTRGQQVTLRCSPKSGHDTVSWYQQALGQGPQFIFQYYEEEERQRGNFPDRFSGHQFPNYSSELNVNALLLGDSALYLCASSLLSTGSVGGYTFGSGTRLTVV.